A single sample gave rise to the 25 T cell receptor beta chains below, sequenced in a study of siplizumab effects on memory and regulatory T cells. Repertoires were generated with immunoSEQ multiplex PCR, while TCRdb's copy carries only in-frame clones and drops some. Of roughly 110,000 clones in the sample, around 95% were seen once. Sequences were obtained from non-Treg CD4+ T cells sorted from blood. The receptor source for this set is a human donor in good health.

J is TRBJ2-3 and V is TRBV7-6; 11 nucleotides align to TRBD2. V gave up 5 bases and J gave up 4 bases; unmatched junction bases: 5. This CDR3 has 15 amino acids. The germline gives CDR1 SGHVS, CDR2 FNYEAQ. The CDR3 DNA reads as TGTGCCAGCAGCGGTCTAGCGGGGGGCCCAGATACGCAGTATTTT. Translated: CASSGLAGGPDTQYF.

The chain combines TRBV7-9 with TRBJ1-1, with no clear D. Trimming took 6 bases from V and 0 from J, leaving 14 bases between them. The CDR3 has 15 amino acids. Germline V CDR1 and CDR2: SEHNR, FQNEAQ (reference sequence). The CDR3 loop is CASSPRVAMNTEAFF. The CDR3 bases are TGTGCCAGCAGTCCTAGGGTTGCGATGAACACTGAAGCTTTCTTT.

The chain employs TRBV5-1 and TRBJ2-7, with TRBD1 identical over 9 bases. The V gene's germline CDR1 is SGHRS and CDR2 YFSETQ. The trim removed 3 bases at V and 4 bases at J, leaving 8 bases unmatched. The CDR3 runs 15 residues. CDR3 DNA: TGCGCCAGCAGCTCGTCACAGGGGGCGTCGTACGAGCAGTACTTC. Amino acid sequence: CASSSSQGASYEQYF.

V usage is TRBV30 and J usage is TRBJ2-1; D uncertain. V lost 3 bases and J lost 0, with 9 bases in between. The CDR3 sequence is 14 residues long. CDR1 is GTSNPN, CDR2 SVGIG, per germline (reference sequence). CDR3 bases: TGTGCCTGGAGACGTTTGAGCTCCTACAATGAGCAGTTCTTC. This sequence encodes CAWRRLSSYNEQFF.

V gene TRBV12-5 combines with J gene TRBJ2-3, with D tentatively TRBD2 (5 bases). The V gene lost 3 bases and the J gene lost 6 bases, with 13 bases spanning the gap. In germline, CDR1 is LGHNT, CDR2 FRNRAP. The CDR3 totals 14 residues. CDR3 nucleotide sequence: TGTGCTAGTGGTTTTAATTCCCCTAGCGATACGCAGTATTTT. As protein: CASGFNSPSDTQYF.

The chain joins TRBV7-2 to TRBJ1-1; D unclear. V was clipped by 4 bases and J by 1 base, with 7 bases between them. The germline CDR1 and CDR2 sequences are SGHTA and FQGNSA. CDR3 length: 13 amino acids. The CDR3 DNA reads as TGTGCCAGCAGCTGGCGGGAGAACACTGAAGCTTTCTTT. Translated, it gives CASSWRENTEAFF.

To note about this clone: The junction departs from the called germline gene at one end, perhaps through a read error. J is TRBJ1-2 and V is TRBV6-1; the match to TRBD1 covers 9 bases. This CDR3 has 13 amino acids. Germline lookup yields CDR1 MNHNS and CDR2 SASEGT. For the CDR3, the DNA is TGTGCCATCAGTGGACAGGGGCTAGATGGCTACACCTTC. Amino acids: CAISGQGLDGYTF.

This clone was found a few times. This chain connects TRBV9 to TRBJ1-2; D unresolved. The germline gives CDR1 SGDLS, CDR2 YYNGEE. The CDR3 contains 14 residues. V shed 0 bases and J shed 2 bases, with 8 bases lying between them. The CDR3 coding sequence is TGTGCCAGCAGCGTAGAGCAGGAGAACTATGGCTACACCTTC. It yields the protein CASSVEQENYGYTF. Full variable domain (remainder filled in from reference TRBV9 and TRBJ1-2): DSGVTQTPKHLITATGQRVTLRCSPRSGDLSVYWYQQSLDQGLQFLIQYYNGEERAKGNILERFSAQQFPDLHSELNLSSLELGDSALYFCASSVEQENYGYTFGSGTRLTVV.

V usage is TRBV19 and J usage is TRBJ2-7; D is possibly TRBD2 (6 bases). Germline loops: CDR1 LNHDA, CDR2 SQIVND (reference sequence). V was cut by 3 bases and J by 5 bases, with 17 bases left in between. The CDR3 sequence is 15 residues long. In nucleotides, the CDR3 is TGTGCCAGTAGTATGCTCCCCGGGAGCCCTAACGAGCAGTACTTC. Amino acid sequence: CASSMLPGSPNEQYF.

This clone was observed once. DNA of the CDR3: TGTGCCAGCAGCTTCGGTTTAGCGGGCACCGGGGAGCTGTTTTTT. Protein: CASSFGLAGTGELFF. The rearrangement uses TRBV7-9 and TRBJ2-2, with 7 positions matching TRBD2. V was pared by 3 bases and J by 4 bases, with 5 bases of the junction left unmatched. The CDR3 extends over 15 amino acids. The germline V gene has CDR1 SEHNR and CDR2 FQNEAQ (reference sequence).

This clone appeared once. This chain uses TRBV9 with TRBJ1-6; the match to TRBD1 covers 10 bases. Germline lookup yields CDR1 SGDLS and CDR2 YYNGEE. The V gene end was trimmed by 2 bases and the J gene end by 7 bases; junction bases not matched to a gene: 6. The CDR3 contains 16 residues. CDR3 DNA sequence: TGTGCCAGCAGCGTCCACGACAGGGGGCTGAATTCACCCCTCCACTTT. This encodes CASSVHDRGLNSPLHF.

J is TRBJ1-6 and V is TRBV18, with 8 bases that match TRBD1. The CDR3 is made up of 18 amino acids. Germline assignment: CDR1 KGHSH and CDR2 LQKENI. With 2 bases clipped from V and 3 bases from J, the junction kept 9 bases outside the gene matches. The CDR3, as DNA: TGTGCCAGCTCACCAACCGCAGGGGGCGCCCACTATAATTCACCCCTCCACTTT. The encoded protein is CASSPTAGGAHYNSPLHF.

This chain connects TRBV18 to TRBJ2-3; D may be TRBD1 (5 bases). V was pared by 0 bases and J by 0 bases, with 16 bases between. The CDR3 runs 18 residues. Per the germline V gene, CDR1 is KGHSH and CDR2 is LQKENI. In DNA, the CDR3 is TGTGCCAGCTCACCACCGGGGCTCCGGCTTTCCAGCACAGATACGCAGTATTTT. Translating it yields CASSPPGLRLSSTDTQYF.

The gene calls are TRBV9 and TRBJ2-7; 7 nucleotides match TRBD1. From germline, CDR1 is SGDLS and CDR2 YYNGEE. V shed 2 bases, J shed 0 bases, and the junction held 2 bases outside the gene matches. The CDR3 extends over 14 amino acids. CDR3 region: CASSVGTASYEQYF. The DNA for the CDR3 is TGTGCCAGCAGCGTTGGGACAGCCTCCTACGAGCAGTACTTC.

The chain couples TRBV7-2 to TRBJ1-1; 9 bases agree with TRBD1. V lost 1 base to trimming and J lost 4 bases; unmatched junction nucleotides: 10. The CDR3 runs 17 residues. From germline, CDR1 is SGHTA and CDR2 FQGNSA. In nucleotides, the CDR3 is TGTGCCAGCAGCTTAGATCCCCCCGACAGGGGGTCCACTGAAGCTTTCTTT. Translation: CASSLDPPDRGSTEAFF.

V is TRBV28 and J is TRBJ1-2; D is unclear. Deletions cut 6 bases from V and 0 bases from J, with 14 bases between. CDR1 is MDHEN and CDR2 is SYDVKM in the germline V gene. The CDR3 length is 15 residues. This CDR3 is CASSQVARTNYGYTF. The CDR3 DNA reads TGTGCCAGCAGCCAGGTTGCCCGAACTAACTATGGCTACACCTTC.

This chain connects TRBV4-1 to TRBJ2-2; the D gene is possibly TRBD2 (7 bases). Per the germline V gene, CDR1 is MGHRA and CDR2 is YSYEKL. V lost 2 bases and J 7 bases, leaving 20 bases between the germline ends. CDR3 length: 17 residues. The CDR3 sequence: CASSQKREGGPGGELFF. The CDR3 region has the DNA TGCGCCAGCAGCCAAAAAAGGGAGGGGGGCCCCGGCGGGGAGCTGTTTTTT.

V and J are TRBV30 and TRBJ2-5; 8 nucleotides line up with TRBD1. The J call may not be correct, given that the DNA end is closer to TRBJ2-7. The CDR3 totals 14 residues. The germline V gene encodes CDR1 GTSNPN and CDR2 SVGIG (reference sequence). The CDR3 nucleotides read TGTGCCTGGACTTCGGGACAGGCAACTTACGAGCAGTACTTC. It translates to CAWTSGQATYEQYF.

The V call is TRBV5-1, the J call TRBJ2-5, with D tentatively TRBD1 (6 bases). V dropped 0 bases and J dropped 5 bases, with 17 bases sitting between them. The CDR3 covers 16 residues. Germline V gene data show CDR1 as SGHRS and CDR2 as YFSETQ. The DNA of the CDR3 is TGCGCCAGCAGCTTGGGGCTGGGGGCCGGGGTGGAGACCCAGTACTTC. Its protein is CASSLGLGAGVETQYF.

V and J are TRBV2 and TRBJ2-5; either TRBD1 or TRBD2 may fit D (6 bases each). CDR3 length: 13 residues. Germline loops: CDR1 SNHLY, CDR2 FYNNEI. The V end lost 9 bases, the J end lost 4 bases, and 15 bases lay between the germline ends. The chain's CDR3 is CASGGQGTETQYF. CDR3 nucleotide sequence: TGTGCCAGTGGGGGGCAGGGCACAGAGACCCAGTACTTC.

This clone was seen a handful of times. This chain links TRBV19 with TRBJ1-1, with D perhaps TRBD1 (6 bases). V lost 4 bases, J lost 8 bases, and 11 bases lay in between. Germline V gene sequence: CDR1 LNHDA, CDR2 SQIVND (reference sequence). The CDR3 is 12 amino acids. CDR3 DNA sequence: TGTGCCAGTAGTACAGGACAGCCCGAAGCTTTCTTT. This translates into CASSTGQPEAFF.

This chain connects TRBV11-2 to TRBJ2-3; D possibly corresponds to TRBD2 (5 bases). V was shortened by 2 bases and J by 2 bases, with 14 bases between the two germline ends. Germline V lookup: CDR1 SGHAT, CDR2 FQNNGV. There are 16 residues in the CDR3. The CDR3 nucleotides read TGTGCCAGCAGCTTAAGGAGGACCTCATCCACAGATACGCAGTATTTT. Translating gives CASSLRRTSSTDTQYF.

The chain has TRBV5-1 and TRBJ2-3; 8 bases agree with TRBD1. The CDR3 totals 16 residues. Germline V lookup: CDR1 SGHRS, CDR2 YFSETQ. V was clipped by 0 bases and J by 0 bases; unmatched bases: 3. CDR3 sequence (DNA): TGCGCCAGCAGCTTGGTGGGGACAGGCAGCACAGATACGCAGTATTTT. Amino acid sequence: CASSLVGTGSTDTQYF.

J is TRBJ1-2 and V is TRBV2, with D unclear. Germline lookup yields CDR1 SNHLY and CDR2 FYNNEI. The CDR3 extends over 14 amino acids. V was pared by 3 bases and J by 7 bases, with 15 bases between. In DNA, the CDR3 is TGTGCCAGCAGTGAGAAGGGTTTAGGTCGTGGCTACACCTTC. It yields the protein CASSEKGLGRGYTF.

The chain employs TRBV5-1 and TRBJ2-7; D unresolved. Trimming took 0 bases from V and 2 from J, leaving 12 bases between them. This CDR3 region has 15 residues. Germline CDR1 and CDR2: SGHRS and YFSETQ. In nucleotides, the CDR3 is TGCGCCAGCAGCTTGGAAGGTGTTGGGACCTACGAGCAGTACTTC. This sequence encodes CASSLEGVGTYEQYF.